The next 26 T cell receptor beta chains were all read from a single sample in a study of blood T cell repertoires in COVID-19. Profiled with immunoSEQ multiplex PCR; TCRdb holds only in-frame clones, not every one. This sample carries about 360,000 clones, approximately 86% of them seen once, and the ten largest clones take around 3%. The sequencing input was peripheral blood. These receptors were obtained from a human donor in a cohort sampled during active COVID-19.

The chain uses TRBV5-1 and TRBJ2-3, with 8 bases that match TRBD1. The CDR3 is made up of 16 amino acids. Germline V gene data show CDR1 as SGHRS and CDR2 as YFSETQ. V lost 0 bases to trimming and J lost 0 bases; unmatched junction nucleotides: 3. The DNA for the CDR3 is TGCGCCAGCAGCTTGGGCAGGGGGCCTAGCACAGATACGCAGTATTTT. This codes for CASSLGRGPSTDTQYF.

The CDR3 nucleotides read TGTGCCAGCAGGCCCCCCCTAGCGGGGGGGTACGAGCAGTACTTC. This translates into CASRPPLAGGYEQYF. The chain combines TRBV6-5 with TRBJ2-7, with TRBD2 matching over 12 bases. This CDR3 has 15 amino acids. Germline CDR1 is MNHEY and CDR2 is SVGAGI. J lost 4 bases, V lost 6 bases, and 7 bases had no gene match.

The chain combines TRBV27 with TRBJ2-5; TRBD1 matches 7 bases. The CDR3 covers 15 residues. Trimming at V came to 2 bases and at J to 5 bases, leaving 8 bases not matched to a gene. Per the germline V gene, CDR1 is MNHEY and CDR2 is SMNVEV (reference sequence). This CDR3 reads CASSLIGGAGETQYF. For the CDR3, the DNA is TGTGCCAGCAGTTTAATAGGGGGCGCGGGTGAGACCCAGTACTTC.

The chain uses TRBV6-6 and TRBJ2-2, with D possibly TRBD2 on 5 matching bases. The V end lost 8 bases, the J end lost 0 bases, and 13 bases lay between the germline ends. Germline-derived CDR1 and CDR2 are MNHNY and SVGAGI (reference sequence). The CDR3 runs to 15 residues. This CDR3 reads CASSRTDSNTGELFF. The CDR3 DNA follows: TGTGCCAGCTCCCGGACGGACTCGAACACCGGGGAGCTGTTTTTT.

The CDR3 DNA reads TGTGCCAGCAGCCCCCGGACAGATTCGAGCTCCTACGAGCAGTACTTC. Translated: CASSPRTDSSSYEQYF. The genes are TRBV3-1 (or the pseudogene TRBV3-2) and TRBJ2-7; perhaps TRBD1 as D (6 bases). The V gene's germline CDR1 is LGHDT and CDR2 YNNKEL (reference sequence). The germline V and J ends were trimmed by 4 bases and 0 bases, with 16 bases remaining between them. The CDR3 length is 16 residues.

The CDR3 sequence is CATSGLTDLQETQYF. The CDR3 nucleotides are TGTGCCACCAGTGGACTGACCGACCTCCAAGAGACCCAGTACTTC. The chain couples TRBV24-1 to TRBJ2-5; D remains ambiguous. With 5 bases removed from V and 1 base from J, the gap between germline ends came to 13 bases. Germline V gene data show CDR1 as KGHDR and CDR2 as SFDVKD. This CDR3 has 15 residues.

The rearrangement links TRBV6-5 to TRBJ1-2, with 7 bases lining up with TRBD1. With 8 bases clipped from V and 6 bases from J, the junction kept 9 bases outside the gene matches. CDR3 size: 13 residues. Germline CDR1 reads MNHEY; CDR2 reads SVGAGI. The CDR3 DNA is TGTGCCAGCCGATACCGGGACAGAGATGGCTACACCTTC. It yields the protein CASRYRDRDGYTF.

Concerning this clone itself: The identical CDR3 is also encoded by other nucleotide sequences in the sample. The chain is built from TRBV3-1 (or the pseudogene TRBV3-2) and TRBJ2-7; maybe TRBD1 (6 bases). V was cut by 3 bases and J by 1 base, with 10 bases left in between. This CDR3 has 14 amino acids. Germline CDR1 and CDR2: LGHDT and YNNKEL (reference sequence). CDR3 residues: CASSQGRGSYEQYF. In nucleotides, the CDR3 is TGTGCCAGCAGCCAGGGCAGGGGATCCTACGAGCAGTACTTC.

The chain carries TRBV11-2 and TRBJ1-2, with a tentative D call TRBD1 (5 bases). The germline gives CDR1 SGHAT, CDR2 FQNNGV. V was shortened by 3 bases and J by 2 bases, with 10 bases between the two germline ends. The CDR3 spans 14 residues. For the CDR3, the DNA is TGTGCCAGCAGCTTGGCAGGGTCGAACTATGGCTACACCTTC. Protein product: CASSLAGSNYGYTF.

The genes are TRBV2 and TRBJ2-7, with D unclear. This CDR3 region has 11 residues. The germline gives CDR1 SNHLY, CDR2 FYNNEI. V shed 8 bases and J shed 6 bases, with 11 bases lying between them. This chain's CDR3 is CASLRPGEQYF. DNA of the CDR3: TGTGCCAGCCTCCGACCGGGCGAGCAGTACTTC.

This clone has just one count. The V gene is TRBV2, the J gene TRBJ1-1; no clear D gene. The germline V gene encodes CDR1 SNHLY and CDR2 FYNNEI. This CDR3 is built from 15 residues. Trimming took off 10 bases at V and 0 bases at J, with 18 bases between the two ends. The CDR3 sequence is CATTPSRQLNTEAFF. As DNA, the CDR3 is TGTGCCACCACCCCGAGTCGACAATTGAACACTGAAGCTTTCTTT.

The chain recombines TRBV2 with TRBJ1-5; TRBD1 aligns across 9 bases. The CDR3 runs 14 residues. The V segment lost 8 bases and the J segment 6 bases; nucleotides outside the gene matches: 8. CDR1 is SNHLY, CDR2 FYNNEI, per germline. CDR3 sequence: CASALDRGGQPQHF. CDR3 nucleotide sequence: TGTGCCAGCGCCTTGGACAGGGGAGGTCAGCCCCAGCATTTT.

This clone was seen a single time. V is TRBV15 and J is TRBJ2-2, with TRBD1 as a possible D gene (6 bases). CDR1 and CDR2 from the germline V gene are LNHNV and YYDKDF (reference sequence). V was cut by 5 bases and J by 0 bases, with 16 bases left in between. The CDR3 totals 17 residues. CDR3 DNA: TGTGCCACCAGCGCTACGGGACACCCATCGAACACCGGGGAGCTGTTTTTT. This codes for CATSATGHPSNTGELFF.

Worth noting for this clone: The CDR3 end shows no conserved phenylalanine or tryptophan, and so a read error is likely. It is unclear where the CDR3 begins or ends on the DNA, so no DNA is shown, and the CDR3 is as TCRdb lists it. This chain connects TRBV5-3 to TRBJ2-7; the DNA was not compared with TRBD2, the D call given in the table. TRBV5-3 is placed among ORFs of uncertain function. The CDR3 comprises 14 residues, both ends counted. The CDR3 here is CARSLRLADGQGNL.

The gene calls are TRBV6-2 or TRBV6-3 and TRBJ2-1, with D possibly matching TRBD1 (5 bases). The CDR3 spans 13 residues. Trimming shortened V by 0 bases and J by 8 bases, and 8 bases separated the two germline ends. Germline CDR1 is MNHEY and CDR2 is SVGEGT. The CDR3 DNA reads as TGTGCCAGCAGTTACTCCTGGGGCGATGAGCAGTTCTTC. Its protein product is CASSYSWGDEQFF.

The V gene is TRBV21-1, the J gene TRBJ1-5. TRBV21-1 is flagged as a pseudogene. CDR3 size: 16 residues. CDR3 DNA: TGTGCCAGCAGTAACCCGGCGGGGAGGGTTCAGCGGCCCCAGCATTTT. Residues: CASSNPAGRVQRPQHF.

The rearrangement uses TRBV7-9 and TRBJ2-5; maybe TRBD1 (5 bases). The germline V and J ends were trimmed by 5 bases and 2 bases, with 15 bases remaining between them. CDR3 size: 15 residues. Germline V gene sequence: CDR1 SEHNR, CDR2 FQNEAQ (reference sequence). CDR3 in amino acids: CASSPGATVQETQYF. The CDR3 nucleotides are TGTGCCAGCAGCCCAGGCGCGACAGTTCAAGAGACCCAGTACTTC.

The chain links TRBV18 to TRBJ2-5, with 7 bases lining up with TRBD1. The germline gives CDR1 KGHSH, CDR2 LQKENI. The V and J ends lost 1 base and 2 bases, in that order; junction bases with no gene match: 4. This CDR3 contains 15 residues. The CDR3, as DNA: TGTGCCAGCTCACCACGGGACAGTCAACAAGAGACCCAGTACTTC. Protein product: CASSPRDSQQETQYF.

The chain joins TRBV28 to TRBJ2-1; TRBD2 aligns across 11 bases. The CDR3 extends over 17 amino acids. Germline loops: CDR1 MDHEN, CDR2 SYDVKM. V lost 8 bases and J lost 6; bases outside the gene matches: 15. The CDR3 spells CASPPVSGRALGNEQFF. The CDR3 DNA reads TGTGCCAGCCCCCCGGTTAGCGGGAGGGCATTGGGCAATGAGCAGTTCTTC. Full variable domain (remainder filled in from reference TRBV28 and TRBJ2-1): DVKVTQSSRYLVKRTGEKVFLECVQDMDHENMFWYRQDPGLGLRLIYFSYDVKMKEKGDIPEGYSVSREKKERFSLILESASTNQTSMYLCASPPVSGRALGNEQFFGPGTRLTVL.

This rearrangement joins TRBV7-7 to TRBJ2-1; possibly TRBD1 for D (6 bases). The CDR3 extends over 15 amino acids. The germline V and J ends were trimmed by 5 bases and 4 bases, with 15 bases remaining between them. Germline V CDR1 and CDR2: SSHAT, FNYEAQ (reference sequence). The CDR3 loop is CASSPAQGRYNEQFF. The CDR3 DNA is TGTGCCAGCAGCCCAGCACAGGGTCGGTACAATGAGCAGTTCTTC.

CDR3 protein: CASSQTGQRTYEQYF. The CDR3 DNA sequence: TGTGCCAGCAGCCAGACGGGACAGCGGACCTACGAGCAGTACTTC. The chain joins TRBV14 to TRBJ2-7; 7 bases match TRBD1. The CDR3 is 15 residues long. CDR1 SGHDN and CDR2 FVKESK come from the germline V gene. Trimming took 3 bases from V and 2 from J; bases not matched to a gene: 7.

The CDR3 DNA sequence: TGCGCCAGCAGTACCTCTAGCGGGGGGCTGGATGAGCAGTTCTTC. Amino acid sequence: CASSTSSGGLDEQFF. The chain combines TRBV5-1 with TRBJ2-1; 11 bases align to TRBD2. The J segment lost 8 bases and the V segment lost 5 bases, leaving 9 bases of the junction unmatched. The CDR3 runs 15 residues. Germline CDR1 SGHRS, CDR2 YFSETQ.

The rearrangement joins TRBV9 to TRBJ2-5; 7 nucleotides line up with TRBD2. V lost 2 bases, J lost 4 bases, and 11 bases stayed unmatched. The CDR3 length is 16 residues. Germline V lookup: CDR1 SGDLS, CDR2 YYNGEE. CDR3 in DNA: TGTGCCAGCAGCGTCGACAGTTCGGGAGGAGGAGAGACCCAGTACTTC. As protein: CASSVDSSGGGETQYF.

This chain links TRBV6-1 with TRBJ2-3; 11 bases fit TRBD1. V was clipped by 2 bases and J by 5 bases; unmatched bases: 6. Germline values: CDR1 MNHNS, CDR2 SASEGT. The CDR3 runs 16 residues. Here the CDR3 reads CASSEIRTGGKDTQYF. The CDR3, as DNA: TGTGCCAGCAGTGAAATAAGGACAGGGGGCAAAGATACGCAGTATTTT.

The chain combines TRBV4-2 with TRBJ2-7; 11 bases map to TRBD2. CDR1 and CDR2 from the germline V gene are LGHNA and YNFKEQ. V gave up 4 bases and J gave up 4 bases; unmatched junction bases: 9. The CDR3 contains 16 residues. CDR3 in amino acids: CASSPLAGGYEYEQYF. The CDR3 DNA reads as TGTGCCAGCAGCCCCCTAGCGGGAGGTTACGAGTACGAGCAGTACTTC.

The chain is built from TRBV4-2 and TRBJ2-3; 14 nucleotides line up with TRBD2. The germline V gene has CDR1 LGHNA and CDR2 YNFKEQ. This CDR3 comprises 18 residues. The ends lost 2 bases at V and 1 base at J; junction bases unmatched: 5. The CDR3 reads CASSQQTGLAGGTDTQYF. CDR3 bases: TGTGCCAGCAGCCAACAAACGGGACTAGCGGGGGGCACAGATACGCAGTATTTT.